Below, one TCR beta chain is given with its context. Its antigen remains unidentified. Expressed TCRB transcripts were sequenced because the isolated RNA had all been reverse transcribed beforehand. Repertoires were generated with immunoSEQ multiplex PCR, while TCRdb's copy carries only in-frame clones and drops some. The data contain about 170,000 clones, 6% to 9% of them seen just once; the ten biggest clones take up approximately 0.5%. This sample was included in a study of beta chain features in type 1 diabetes. General study findings and limits: Highly expressing activated T cells could be over-counted with a cDNA template. People with Type 1 diabetes carried modestly yet significantly shorter TCRB CDR3s in all four CD4+ subsets.

The CDR3 totals 16 residues. V was pared by 8 bases and J by 0 bases, with 9 bases of the junction left unmatched. CDR1 is KGHSH and CDR2 is LQKENI in the germline V gene. The receptor comes from a man aged 18 to 29 with type 1 diabetes. The gene calls are TRBV18 and TRBJ2-1, with 8 bases that match TRBD2. Sequencing input: central memory CD4+ T cells from blood. CDR3: CASTPAAGGSYNEQFF. The DNA of the CDR3 is TGTGCCAGCACCCCTGCGGCGGGGGGCTCCTACAATGAGCAGTTCTTC.